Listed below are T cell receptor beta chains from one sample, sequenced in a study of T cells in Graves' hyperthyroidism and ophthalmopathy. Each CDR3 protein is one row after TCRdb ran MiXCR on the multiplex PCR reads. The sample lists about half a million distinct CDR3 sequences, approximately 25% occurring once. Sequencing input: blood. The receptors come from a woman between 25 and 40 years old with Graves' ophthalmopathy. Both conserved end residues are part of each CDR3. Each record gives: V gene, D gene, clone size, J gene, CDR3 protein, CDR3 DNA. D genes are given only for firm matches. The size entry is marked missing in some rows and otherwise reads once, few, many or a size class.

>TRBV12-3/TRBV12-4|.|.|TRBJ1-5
CASSPKPGTVPQHF
TGTGCCAGCAGCCCGAAACCGGGAACGGTGCCCCAGCATTTT
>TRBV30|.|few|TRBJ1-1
CAWSQQDGRWTEAFF
TGTGCCTGGAGTCAACAGGACGGCCGGTGGACTGAAGCTTTCTTT
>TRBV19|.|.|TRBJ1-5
CASRPGPSHQPQHF
TGTGCCAGTAGGCCGGGACCAAGTCATCAGCCCCAGCATTTT
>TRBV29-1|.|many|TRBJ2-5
CSVEVVDTQETQYF
TGCAGCGTTGAAGTAGTGGACACTCAAGAGACCCAGTACTTC
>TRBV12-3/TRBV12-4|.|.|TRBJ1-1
CASSSDKNTEAFF
TGTGCCAGCAGCTCCGACAAGAACACTGAAGCTTTCTTT
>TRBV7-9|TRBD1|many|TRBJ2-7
CASSHRDRGRSYEQYF
TGTGCCAGCAGCCACCGGGACAGGGGGAGAAGTTACGAGCAGTACTTC
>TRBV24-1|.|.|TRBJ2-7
CATSDFPTSYEQYF
TGTGCCACCAGTGATTTCCCAACGTCCTACGAGCAGTACTTC
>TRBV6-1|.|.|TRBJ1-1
CASRAGGNEAFF
TGTGCCAGCAGGGCGGGGGGTAATGAAGCTTTCTTT
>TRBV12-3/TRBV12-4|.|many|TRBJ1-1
CASSRDPSTEAFF
TGTGCCAGCAGCCGGGACCCCAGCACTGAAGCTTTCTTT
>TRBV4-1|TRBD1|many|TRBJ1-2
CASSLWTGNYGYTF
TGCGCCAGCAGCCTCTGGACAGGGAACTATGGCTACACCTTC
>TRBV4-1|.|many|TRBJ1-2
CASSHAQGQRNYGYTF
TGCGCCAGCAGCCACGCTCAGGGGCAGCGGAACTATGGCTACACCTTC
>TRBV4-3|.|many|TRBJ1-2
CASSQDLNQDYGYTF
TGCGCCAGCAGCCAAGATCTTAATCAAGACTATGGCTACACCTTC
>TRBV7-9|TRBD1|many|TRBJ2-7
CASSTWTGGYEQYF
TGTGCCAGCAGCACCTGGACAGGGGGCTACGAGCAGTACTTC
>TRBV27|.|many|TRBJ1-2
CASKVLSGIDYGYTF
TGTGCCAGCAAAGTATTATCGGGCATCGACTATGGCTACACCTTC
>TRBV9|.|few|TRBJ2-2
CASSATGFPGELFF
TGTGCCAGCAGCGCCACAGGGTTTCCCGGGGAGCTGTTTTTT
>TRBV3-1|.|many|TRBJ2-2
CASSQVSGASGTGVGELFF
TGTGCCAGCAGCCAAGTTAGTGGAGCCAGCGGAACTGGCGTCGGGGAGCTGTTTTTT
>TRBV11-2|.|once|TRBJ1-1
CASSRVTGSVNTEAFF
TGTGCCAGCAGCCGCGTCACAGGGTCCGTGAACACTGAAGCTTTCTTT
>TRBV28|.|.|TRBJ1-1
CASSLGLGRLNTEAFF
TGTGCCAGCAGTTTGGGGTTGGGGCGGTTGAACACTGAAGCTTTCTTT
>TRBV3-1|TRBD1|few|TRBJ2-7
CASSQEGTGVYEQYF
TGTGCCAGCAGCCAAGAAGGGACAGGGGTTTACGAGCAGTACTTC
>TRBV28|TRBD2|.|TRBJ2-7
CASTEASGPYEQYF
TGTGCCAGCACCGAGGCTAGCGGACCCTACGAGCAGTACTTC
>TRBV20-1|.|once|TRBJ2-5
CSARKRGGRRVETRYF
TGCAGTGCTAGAAAGAGGGGAGGCAGGAGAGTGGAGACCCGGTACTTC
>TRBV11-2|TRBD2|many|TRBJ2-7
CASSSLLAGGNEQYF
TGTGCCAGCAGCTCCCTACTAGCGGGGGGAAACGAGCAGTACTTC
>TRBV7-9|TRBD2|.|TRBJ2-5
CASSLIPSGGQETQYF
TGTGCCAGCAGCTTAATCCCTAGCGGGGGACAAGAGACCCAGTACTTC
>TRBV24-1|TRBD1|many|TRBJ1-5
CATSDADRGEQPQHF
TGTGCCACCAGTGACGCCGACAGGGGTGAACAGCCCCAGCATTTT
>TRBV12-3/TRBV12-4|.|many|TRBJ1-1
CASSFGKTEAFF
TGTGCCAGCAGTTTTGGGAAAACTGAAGCTTTCTTT
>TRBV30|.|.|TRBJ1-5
CAVDEGGPQHF
TGTGCAGTGGATGAGGGGGGGCCCCAGCATTTT
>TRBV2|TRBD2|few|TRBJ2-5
CASSEGSSGVQETQYF
TGTGCCAGCAGTGAAGGCTCTAGCGGAGTTCAAGAGACCCAGTACTTC
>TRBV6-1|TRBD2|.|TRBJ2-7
CASSEGTSGLYEQYF
TGTGCCAGCAGTGAAGGGACTAGCGGACTCTACGAGCAGTACTTC
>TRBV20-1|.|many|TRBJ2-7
CSASHNEQYF
TGCAGTGCTAGCCACAACGAGCAGTACTTC
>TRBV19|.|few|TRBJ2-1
CASSAQGPYNEQFF
TGTGCCAGTAGTGCCCAGGGACCCTACAATGAGCAGTTCTTC
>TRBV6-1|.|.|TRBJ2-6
CASSEEVRANVLTF
TGTGCCAGCAGTGAAGAGGTTAGGGCCAACGTCCTGACTTTC